This entry lists 9 T cell receptor beta chains sequenced from one sample in a study of OX40 agonist ivuxolimab in advanced cancers. Clones were sequenced by immunoSEQ multiplex PCR, and TCRdb holds only the in-frame ones, with some missing. This sample has approximately 54,000 clones, with approximately 89% found just once. Here the sequenced sample was CD4+ or CD8+ T cells sorted from blood, taken in a trial of the OX40 agonist ivuxolimab. Every receptor here comes from an adult with an advanced solid tumor such as melanoma, head and neck, liver or kidney cancer.

Only one count was recorded for this clone. The chain employs TRBV7-9 and TRBJ2-5, with D hard to call. The V end was cut by 7 bases, the J end by 4 bases, with 16 bases between. The CDR3 has 14 residues. Germline CDR1 is SEHNR and CDR2 is FQNEAQ (reference sequence). CDR3 bases: TGTGCCAGCATTCCCCCGCTGGGGTTAGAGACCCAGTACTTC. Amino acids: CASIPPLGLETQYF.

The chain joins TRBV18 to TRBJ2-3, with 10 bases that match TRBD2. Trimming at V came to 8 bases and at J to 3 bases, leaving 8 bases not matched to a gene. The CDR3 sequence is 15 residues long. The germline V gene encodes CDR1 KGHSH and CDR2 LQKENI. The CDR3 loop is CASALLAGTTDTQYF. The DNA of the CDR3 is TGTGCCAGCGCCCTACTAGCGGGGACTACAGATACGCAGTATTTT.

This clone was counted only a few times. V and J are TRBV28 and TRBJ2-5, with D unresolved. Trimming removed 6 bases at V and 5 bases at J, with 22 bases between. The CDR3 spans 16 residues. Germline values: CDR1 MDHEN, CDR2 SYDVKM. Written as DNA, the CDR3 is TGTGCCAGCAGCCGACCCCCCGTCGGAGTAGAGGAGACCCAGTACTTC. This codes for CASSRPPVGVEETQYF.

This chain joins TRBV7-9 and TRBJ2-3; the match to TRBD2 covers 9 bases. Trimming removed 4 bases from V and 0 bases from J; junction bases left unmatched: 14. This CDR3 has 19 amino acids. From germline, CDR1 is SEHNR and CDR2 FQNEAQ (reference sequence). CDR3 residues: CASSSLLGGGGRSTDTQYF. Written as DNA, the CDR3 is TGTGCCAGCAGCTCGCTATTGGGCGGGGGGGGTAGAAGCACAGATACGCAGTATTTT.

The chain has TRBV9 and TRBJ2-5; 12 bases are shared with TRBD1. The V gene's germline CDR1 is SGDLS and CDR2 YYNGEE. CDR3 length equals 19 residues. V shed 4 bases and J 4 bases; nucleotides not matched to a gene: 17. CDR3 nucleotide sequence: TGTGCCAGCAGCCCTTGGGACAGGGGGCGCGGAGGAATTCGAGAGACCCAGTACTTC. This codes for CASSPWDRGRGGIRETQYF.

This chain links TRBV4-1 with TRBJ2-7; 9 bases align to TRBD1. CDR1 is MGHRA and CDR2 is YSYEKL in the germline V gene. The junction had 1 base not matched to a gene; V was cut back by 2 bases and J by 2 bases. The CDR3 length is 14 residues. The CDR3 reads CASSQRDRAYEQYF. In DNA, the CDR3 is TGCGCCAGCAGCCAAAGGGACAGGGCCTACGAGCAGTACTTC.

The genes are TRBV27 and TRBJ1-1, with no clear D. The V end lost 1 base, the J end lost 1 base, and 7 bases lay between the germline ends. Looked up from germline, CDR1 is MNHEY and CDR2 is SMNVEV (reference sequence). The CDR3 totals 14 residues. In DNA, the CDR3 is TGTGCCAGCAGTTTATTGGTCCCGAACACTGAAGCTTTCTTT. It is translated as CASSLLVPNTEAFF.

The chain combines TRBV30 with TRBJ1-2, with D unresolved. The CDR3 spans 12 residues. Germline V CDR1 and CDR2: GTSNPN, SVGIG (reference sequence). The ends were cut back, 3 bases at V and 6 bases at J, with 11 bases in the middle. The CDR3, as DNA: TGTGCCTGGAGCCCGGGCGTGGATGGCTACACCTTC. Protein sequence: CAWSPGVDGYTF.

This CDR3 reads CASSLISQPLTYNEQFF. The CDR3 DNA is TGTGCCAGCAGTTTGATAAGCCAGCCACTTACCTACAATGAGCAGTTCTTC. The chain combines TRBV27 with TRBJ2-1; D uncertain. Trimming pared 3 bases from V and 2 bases from J, leaving 17 bases between. Germline assignment: CDR1 MNHEY and CDR2 SMNVEV (reference sequence). The CDR3 totals 17 residues.